Each of the 29 T cell receptor beta chains below was sequenced from the same sample in a study of T cells in women clearing cervical HPV infection. Profiling relied on immunoSEQ multiplex PCR, and the TCRdb table lists in-frame clones only, not all of them. The sample spans roughly 30,000 clones; the ten largest clones claim 20% to 25%. Sequences were obtained from blood buffy coat. The receptors stem from a woman between 18 and 69 years old with a cervical HPV16 infection that either progressed to CIN3+ or cleared (not recorded which).

For this clone: From the germline J gene comes the end of the CDR3, since the read stops 3 residues before it. The chain couples TRBV19 to TRBJ2-4; the match to TRBD1 covers 11 bases. Germline values: CDR1 LNHDA, CDR2 SQIVND (reference sequence). Germline trimming cut 1 base from V and 6 bases from J; bases unmatched to any gene: 2. This CDR3 spans 15 amino acids. Partial CDR3 DNA: TGTGCCAGTAGTATAGGGGGGACAGGGGGAAACATT. It is translated as CASSIGGTGGNI. The CDR3 reads in full as CASSIGGTGGNIQYF.

As regards this clone: Read sequence stops 3 residues before the CDR3 end, and the germline J gene provides the missing end. The V call is TRBV18, the J call TRBJ2-1; TRBD1 matches at 9 bases. CDR3 size: 14 residues. The germline CDR1 and CDR2 sequences are KGHSH and LQKENI. Trimming removed 5 bases from V and 8 bases from J; junction bases left unmatched: 7. This CDR3 reads CASSKRDRDDEQFF. The covered CDR3 bases are TGTGCCAGCTCAAAACGGGACAGGGACGATGAG.

Details on this clone: The read terminates 3 residues ahead of where the CDR3 ends, so the germline J gene completes it. This chain links TRBV12-3 or TRBV12-4 with TRBJ2-3; 7 nucleotides align to TRBD1. CDR3 length: 17 amino acids. The sequenced CDR3 bases are TGTGCCAGCAGTTTAGGAGACAGGGAGATCCCGCCAGGGACG. Its protein is CASSLGDREIPPGT. The complete CDR3 reads CASSLGDREIPPGTQYF.

CDR3 loop: CASSFPTSGIASYEQYF. Partial CDR3 DNA: TGTGCCAGCAGTTTCCCGACTAGCGGGATCGCCTCCTACGAG. V usage is TRBV6-2 or TRBV6-3 and J usage is TRBJ2-7; TRBD2 matches at 11 bases. The CDR3 end is not reached by the read, which stops 3 residues before it; the germline J gene fills it in. Trimming at V came to 4 bases and at J to 0 bases, leaving 8 bases not matched to a gene. The germline gives CDR1 MNHEY, CDR2 SVGEGT. This CDR3 is built from 17 residues.

About this clone itself: A read error may produce the germline difference seen at one junction end. Read coverage stops 3 residues before the CDR3 terminus; the germline J gene supplies the remainder. Other DNA sequences in this specimen translate into the identical CDR3. The chain carries TRBV11-2 and TRBJ1-2, with a possible D match to TRBD1 (6 bases). The CDR3 covers 14 residues. Looked up from germline, CDR1 is SGHAT and CDR2 is FQNNGV. The CDR3 spells CASSRGGESYGYTF. The covered CDR3 bases are TGTGCCAGCAGCCGAGGGGGTGAGAGCTATGGT. Variable domain in full (rest from reference TRBV11-2 and TRBJ1-2): EAGVAQSPRYKIIEKRQSVAFWCNPISGHATLYWYQQILGQGPKLLIQFQNNGVVDDSQLPKDRFSAERLKGVDSTLKIQPAKLEDSAVYLCASSRGGESYGYTFGSGTRLTVV.

Turning to this clone: Sequencing ends 3 residues short of the CDR3 end; the germline J gene provides the rest. The gene calls are TRBV7-9 and TRBJ1-2; no definite D call. The germline gives CDR1 SEHNR, CDR2 FQNEAQ (reference sequence). This CDR3 has 12 amino acids. The CDR3 spells CASSFDLNDYTF. The DNA read from the CDR3 is TGTGCCAGCAGCTTTGACTTAAATGAC.

About this clone itself: The DNA ends 3 residues before the CDR3 does, and the rest of the CDR3 is filled in from the germline J gene. The chain recombines TRBV20-1 with TRBJ2-1; 7 nucleotides agree with TRBD2. The CDR3 has 14 residues. Germline trimming cut 3 bases from V and 5 bases from J; bases unmatched to any gene: 7. In germline, CDR1 is DFQATT, CDR2 SNEGSKA (reference sequence). CDR3 bases read: TGCAGTGCTAGCGGCGGGAGAGCCGACAATGAG. This translates into CSASGGRADNE. The entire CDR3 protein reads CSASGGRADNEQFF.

Notes on this clone: The read ends 3 residues shy of where the CDR3 ends; the end is completed using the germline J gene. The rearrangement joins TRBV7-2 to TRBJ2-1; 10 nucleotides align to TRBD1. Germline V lookup: CDR1 SGHTA, CDR2 FQGNSA. CDR3 length: 15 amino acids. Losses at the gene ends were 5 bases for V and 3 bases for J; bases not matched to a gene: 4. The CDR3 DNA, read in part, is TGTGCCAGCAGCCCCGGGACAGGGGACTACAATGAG. It yields the protein CASSPGTGDYNE. The full CDR3 reads CASSPGTGDYNEQFF.

Note on this clone: Read sequence stops 3 residues before the CDR3 end, and the germline J gene provides the missing end. The rearrangement uses TRBV7-6 and TRBJ1-5; weak D call: TRBD1 (5 bases). This CDR3 spans 17 amino acids. CDR1 and CDR2 (germline): SGHVS, FNYEAQ. The V end was cut by 5 bases, the J end by 0 bases, with 17 bases between. The sequenced part of the CDR3 DNA is TGTGCCAGCAGCCTGTACGGGGGGTTTGATAGCAATCAGCCC. It specifies CASSLYGGFDSNQP. The complete CDR3 sequence is CASSLYGGFDSNQPQHF. The full variable domain, completed using reference TRBV7-6 and TRBJ1-5, is GAGVSQSPRYKVTKRGQDVALRCDPISGHVSLYWYRQALGQGPEFLTYFNYEAQQDKSGLPNDRFSAERPEGSISTLTIQRTEQRDSAMYRCASSLYGGFDSNQPQHFGDGTRLSIL.

CDR3 DNA, as far as it was read: TGTGCCAGCAGTGAATTAGACAGGGGGAGGGAGACG. Translated, it gives CASSELDRGRET. The full CDR3 reads CASSELDRGRETQYF. This chain connects TRBV2 to TRBJ2-3; TRBD1 agrees at 9 bases. The read ends 3 residues before the CDR3 terminus; that terminus is restored from the germline J gene. The CDR3 is 15 amino acids. Per germline, CDR1 SNHLY and CDR2 FYNNEI.

On this clone itself: The read halts 3 residues ahead of the CDR3 end, with the missing end drawn from the germline J gene. The rearrangement joins TRBV7-8 to TRBJ2-3, with 7 nucleotides matching TRBD1. Germline V gives CDR1 SGHVS, CDR2 FQNEAQ. With 1 base clipped from V and 2 bases from J, the junction kept 9 bases outside the gene matches. The CDR3 has 17 amino acids. The part of the CDR3 DNA that was read is TGTGCCAGCAGCTTAGAAGACAGGGTGATCCCCACAGATACG. Its protein is CASSLEDRVIPTDT. The entire CDR3 protein reads CASSLEDRVIPTDTQYF.

In the case of this clone: The read terminates 3 residues before the CDR3 end, so the remaining end is supplied by the germline J gene. The chain has TRBV5-4 and TRBJ1-1; D unclear. There are 13 residues in the CDR3. CDR1 is SGHNT and CDR2 is YYREEE in the germline V gene (reference sequence). V was shortened by 2 bases and J by 4 bases, with 9 bases between the two germline ends. The CDR3 bases that were read are TGTGCCAGCAGCTTACGGGGAGCCACTGAA. It yields the protein CASSLRGATE. The entire CDR3 sequence reads CASSLRGATEAFF.

Concerning this clone itself: The CDR3 extends 3 residues past the end of the read, so its final part is completed from the germline J gene. The chain employs TRBV19 and TRBJ1-2; D is unclear. Germline CDR1 reads LNHDA; CDR2 reads SQIVND (reference sequence). This CDR3 spans 14 amino acids. The covered CDR3 bases are TGTGCCAGTAGTATCCAGCAGACCACAGATACC. Protein: CASSIQQTTDT. The CDR3 in its entirety is CASSIQQTTDTYTF.

Regarding this clone: The read terminates 3 residues before the CDR3 end, so the remaining end is supplied by the germline J gene. V gene TRBV28 combines with J gene TRBJ2-5, with D tentatively TRBD2 (6 bases). This CDR3 has 16 amino acids. Germline CDR1 and CDR2: MDHEN and SYDVKM. V lost 6 bases to trimming and J lost 5 bases, with 22 bases between them. The CDR3 sequence: CASRPGTLRGWETQYF. The sequenced CDR3 bases are TGTGCCAGCAGACCCGGGACTCTTCGGGGATGGGAGACC.

A note on this clone: The CDR3 extends 3 residues past the end of the read, so its final part is completed from the germline J gene. The chain recombines TRBV19 with TRBJ2-7; D possibly corresponds to TRBD2 (5 bases). The CDR3 covers 15 residues. Trimming removed 0 bases at V and 0 bases at J, with 9 bases between. Germline lookup yields CDR1 LNHDA and CDR2 SQIVND (reference sequence). The CDR3 here is CASSIDSGSSYEQYF. The CDR3 bases that were read are TGTGCCAGTAGTATAGATTCGGGGAGCTCCTACGAG.

Partial CDR3 DNA: TGTGCCAGCAGCTTGGGGTCGGGGATACGGTACGAG. This translates into CASSLGSGIRYE. In full, the CDR3 is CASSLGSGIRYEQYF. The rearrangement joins TRBV7-2 to TRBJ2-7, with D tentatively TRBD2 (5 bases). The observed sequence ends 3 residues before the CDR3 terminus, with the missing tail filled in from the germline J gene. The CDR3 sequence is 15 residues long. V gave up 3 bases and J gave up 4 bases, with 16 bases separating them. Germline V lookup: CDR1 SGHTA, CDR2 FQGNSA.

A note on this clone: With the read ending 3 residues before the CDR3 end, the germline J gene is used to fill in that end. The chain couples TRBV7-8 to TRBJ1-2; TRBD1 aligns across 9 bases. Germline V CDR1 and CDR2: SGHVS, FQNEAQ. The ends lost 9 bases at V and 7 bases at J; junction bases unmatched: 9. The CDR3 length is 13 residues. The CDR3 sequence: CASSTGTGLGYTF. The sequenced part of the CDR3 DNA is TGTGCCAGTTCGACCGGGACAGGGCTTGGC.

In the case of this clone: Read data end 3 residues before the CDR3 end; the end is taken from the germline J gene. This chain links TRBV7-3 with TRBJ2-3, with TRBD2 as a possible D gene (6 bases). Trimming removed 3 bases at V and 0 bases at J, with 10 bases between. The CDR3 loop spans 15 amino acids. CDR1 is SGHTA and CDR2 is FQGTGA in the germline V gene. This chain's CDR3 is CASSFFAGSTDTQYF. Incomplete CDR3 DNA: TGTGCCAGCAGCTTTTTCGCGGGGAGCACAGATACG.

Concerning this clone: The read halts 3 residues ahead of the CDR3 end, with the missing end drawn from the germline J gene. The V call is TRBV7-3, the J call TRBJ2-1; TRBD2 agrees at 9 bases. Germline V gene data show CDR1 as SGHTA and CDR2 as FQGTGA. There are 14 residues in the CDR3. Trimming removed 2 bases from V and 5 bases from J; junction bases left unmatched: 1. CDR3 amino acids: CASSLGLAHNEQFF. CDR3 bases read: TGTGCCAGCAGCTTAGGACTAGCGCACAATGAG. Using reference TRBV7-3 and TRBJ2-1 for the parts outside the CDR3, the full variable domain is GAGVSQTPSNKVTEKGKYVELRCDPISGHTALYWYRQSLGQGPEFLIYFQGTGAADDSGLPNDRFFAVRPEGSVSTLKIQRTERGDSAVYLCASSLGLAHNEQFFGPGTRLTVL.

Comment on this clone: The CDR3 goes on 3 residues after the read ends, and that part is filled in from the germline J gene. V is TRBV18 and J is TRBJ2-2; TRBD1 agrees at 9 bases. This CDR3 spans 15 amino acids. From germline, CDR1 is KGHSH and CDR2 LQKENI. CDR3 sequence reads: CASSPRQGVEEKLFF. CDR3 DNA, as far as it was read: TGTGCCAGCTCACCCCGACAGGGGGTGGAGGAAAAG.

About this clone: The read finishes 3 residues shy of the CDR3 end, and the germline J gene is used to complete it. The rearrangement uses TRBV11-3 and TRBJ2-3; 7 nucleotides agree with TRBD1. In germline, CDR1 is SGHNT, CDR2 YENEEA. The CDR3 has 12 residues. The part of the CDR3 DNA that was read is TGTGCCAGCAGTTTCGACAGGGACGCG. This encodes CASSFDRDA. The complete CDR3 sequence is CASSFDRDAQYF.

CDR3 bases read: TGCAGTGCTAGAGATGGACTCCGACTTCAAGAGACC. As protein: CSARDGLRLQET. The CDR3, in full, reads CSARDGLRLQETQYF. This rearrangement joins TRBV20-1 to TRBJ2-5; D might be TRBD2 (5 bases). The read ends 3 residues shy of where the CDR3 ends; the end is completed using the germline J gene. Germline V gene data show CDR1 as DFQATT and CDR2 as SNEGSKA (reference sequence). The CDR3 runs 15 residues. The germline V and J ends were trimmed by 0 bases and 2 bases, with 13 bases remaining between them.

The part of the CDR3 DNA that was read is TGCAGTGCTAGGGGGGGACTAGCGGGAGGTAGCTACAATGAG. It is translated as CSARGGLAGGSYNE. The entire CDR3 is CSARGGLAGGSYNEQFF. The V gene is TRBV20-1, the J gene TRBJ2-1; 15 nucleotides match TRBD2. The CDR3 is cut off 3 residues early in the read; its end comes from the germline J gene. V shed 3 bases, J shed 3 bases, and the junction held 6 bases outside the gene matches. Germline CDR1 reads DFQATT; CDR2 reads SNEGSKA (reference sequence). The CDR3 consists of 17 residues.

Points on this clone: The read terminates 3 residues before the CDR3 end, so the remaining end is supplied by the germline J gene. V gene TRBV7-3 combines with J gene TRBJ1-2; the D gene is possibly TRBD1 (5 bases). V gave up 1 base and J gave up 7 bases, with 19 bases separating them. The CDR3 contains 16 residues. The V gene's germline CDR1 is SGHTA and CDR2 FQGTGA. The CDR3 spells CASSLNDGGTRGGYTF. Incomplete CDR3 DNA: TGTGCCAGCAGCTTAAATGACGGGGGGACCCGGGGTGGC.

With regard to this clone: The read stops 3 residues short of the end of the CDR3; the missing end is completed from the germline J gene. The V and J genes are TRBV30 and TRBJ1-1, with TRBD1 matching over 8 bases. Trimming cost V 5 bases and J 1 base; bases outside gene matches: 0. Germline V gene data show CDR1 as GTSNPN and CDR2 as SVGIG (reference sequence). The CDR3 is made up of 12 amino acids. The DNA read from the CDR3 is TGTGCCTGGGGGACAGGGAACACTGAA. It is translated as CAWGTGNTE. The whole CDR3 is CAWGTGNTEAFF. The full variable domain, with the rest looked up from reference TRBV30 and TRBJ1-1, is SQTIHQWPATLVQPVGSPLSLECTVEGTSNPNLYWYRQAAGRGLQLLFYSVGIGQISSEVPQNLSASRPQDRQFILSSKKLLLSDSGFYLCAWGTGNTEAFFGQGTRLTVV.

As concerns this clone: The CDR3 end lies 3 residues beyond the end of the read and is filled in from the germline J gene. This chain connects TRBV5-1 to TRBJ2-1; 7 bases match TRBD2. The junction had 14 bases not matched to a gene; V was cut back by 3 bases and J by 8 bases. The germline V gene has CDR1 SGHRS and CDR2 YFSETQ. There are 16 residues in the CDR3. CDR3 bases read: TGCGCCAGCAGCTCCCTTGGGCTAGCGGTAGTCGATGAG. Translated: CASSSLGLAVVDE. The CDR3 in its entirety is CASSSLGLAVVDEQFF.

Worth noting for this clone: The CDR3 extends 3 residues past the end of the read, so its final part is completed from the germline J gene. V and J are TRBV20-1 and TRBJ2-7; possible D gene TRBD1, 6 bases. V shed 5 bases and J shed 2 bases, with 16 bases lying between them. Germline V gene data show CDR1 as DFQATT and CDR2 as SNEGSKA (reference sequence). The CDR3 extends over 14 amino acids. CDR3 bases read: TGCAGTGCTCGGCCTCAATGGGACACCTACGAG. Translating gives CSARPQWDTYE. The entire CDR3 is CSARPQWDTYEQYF.

Concerning this clone itself: The CDR3 end lies 3 residues beyond the end of the read and is filled in from the germline J gene. The chain links TRBV7-9 to TRBJ2-1, with 10 bases fitting TRBD2. CDR1 and CDR2 (germline): SEHNR, FQNEAQ (reference sequence). This CDR3 has 15 amino acids. V lost 1 base and J lost 7; bases outside the gene matches: 4. This chain's CDR3 is CASSLDRAGGNEQFF. The covered CDR3 bases are TGTGCCAGCAGCTTAGACCGAGCGGGAGGGAATGAG.

Worth noting for this clone: Read coverage stops 3 residues before the CDR3 terminus; the germline J gene supplies the remainder. The V and J genes are TRBV5-1 and TRBJ2-1, with TRBD2 matching 7 bases. V dropped 1 base and J dropped 2; count of bases not matched to a gene: 6. The germline V gene has CDR1 SGHRS and CDR2 YFSETQ. The CDR3 extends over 16 amino acids. CDR3 protein: CASSLRASGTYNEQFF. Incomplete CDR3 DNA: TGCGCCAGCAGCTTGAGGGCTAGCGGAACCTACAATGAG. Based on the CDR3 plus reference TRBV5-1 and TRBJ2-1, the full variable domain is KAGVTQTPRYLIKTRGQQVTLSCSPISGHRSVSWYQQTPGQGLQFLFEYFSETQRNKGNFPGRFSGRQFSNSRSEMNVSTLELGDSALYLCASSLRASGTYNEQFFGPGTRLTVL.